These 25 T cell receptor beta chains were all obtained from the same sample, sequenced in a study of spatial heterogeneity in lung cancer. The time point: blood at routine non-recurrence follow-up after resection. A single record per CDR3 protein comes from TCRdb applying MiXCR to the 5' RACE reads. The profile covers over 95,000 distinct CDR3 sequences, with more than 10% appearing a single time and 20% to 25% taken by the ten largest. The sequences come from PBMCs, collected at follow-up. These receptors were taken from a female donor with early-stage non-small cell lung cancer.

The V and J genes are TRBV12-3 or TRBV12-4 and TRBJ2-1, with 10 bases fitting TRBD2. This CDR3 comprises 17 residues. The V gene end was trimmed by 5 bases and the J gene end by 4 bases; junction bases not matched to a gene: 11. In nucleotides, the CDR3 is TGTGCCAGCAGTCGACCGGCCGGGACTAGCGAGTACAATGAGCAGTTCTTC. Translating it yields CASSRPAGTSEYNEQFF.

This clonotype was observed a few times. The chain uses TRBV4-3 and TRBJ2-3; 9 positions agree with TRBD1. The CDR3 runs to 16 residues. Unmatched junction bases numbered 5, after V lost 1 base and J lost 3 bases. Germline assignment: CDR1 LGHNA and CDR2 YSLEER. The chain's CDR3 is CASSQATGGFTDTQYF. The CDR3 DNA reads TGCGCCAGCAGCCAAGCGACAGGGGGTTTTACAGATACGCAGTATTTT.

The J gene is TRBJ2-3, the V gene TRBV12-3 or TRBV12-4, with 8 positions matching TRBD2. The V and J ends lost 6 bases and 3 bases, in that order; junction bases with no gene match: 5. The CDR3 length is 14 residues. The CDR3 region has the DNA TGTGCCAGCAGGAGCGGGAGTCGAACAGATACGCAGTATTTT. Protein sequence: CASRSGSRTDTQYF.

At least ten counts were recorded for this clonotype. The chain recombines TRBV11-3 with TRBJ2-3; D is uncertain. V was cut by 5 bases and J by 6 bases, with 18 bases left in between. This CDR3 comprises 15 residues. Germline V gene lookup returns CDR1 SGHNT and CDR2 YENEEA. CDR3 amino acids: CASSHPLIGNDTQYF. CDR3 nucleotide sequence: TGTGCCAGCAGCCACCCACTGATTGGGAACGATACGCAGTATTTT. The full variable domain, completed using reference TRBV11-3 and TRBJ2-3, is EAGVVQSPRYKIIEKKQPVAFWCNPISGHNTLYWYLQNLGQGPELLIRYENEEAVDDSQLPKDRFSAERLKGVDSTLKIQPAELGDSAVYLCASSHPLIGNDTQYFGPGTRLTVL.

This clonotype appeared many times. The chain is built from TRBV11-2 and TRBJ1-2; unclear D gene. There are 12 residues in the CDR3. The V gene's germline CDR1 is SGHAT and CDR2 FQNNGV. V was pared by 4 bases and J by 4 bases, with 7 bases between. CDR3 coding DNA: TGTGCCAGCAGCTCGGAAGCCTATGGCTACACCTTC. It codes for CASSSEAYGYTF.

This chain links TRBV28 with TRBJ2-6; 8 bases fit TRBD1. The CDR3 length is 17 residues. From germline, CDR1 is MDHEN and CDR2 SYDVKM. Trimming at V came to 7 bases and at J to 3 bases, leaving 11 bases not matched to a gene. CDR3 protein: CASTTGTGGRGANVLTF. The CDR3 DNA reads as TGTGCCAGCACAACCGGGACAGGCGGGCGTGGGGCCAACGTCCTGACTTTC.

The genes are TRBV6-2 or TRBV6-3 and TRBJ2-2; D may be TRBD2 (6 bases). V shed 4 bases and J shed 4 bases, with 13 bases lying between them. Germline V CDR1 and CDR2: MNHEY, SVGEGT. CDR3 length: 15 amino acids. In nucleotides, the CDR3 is TGTGCCAGCAGTTCCGCGGGAAAGCGCACCGGGGAGCTGTTTTTT. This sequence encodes CASSSAGKRTGELFF.

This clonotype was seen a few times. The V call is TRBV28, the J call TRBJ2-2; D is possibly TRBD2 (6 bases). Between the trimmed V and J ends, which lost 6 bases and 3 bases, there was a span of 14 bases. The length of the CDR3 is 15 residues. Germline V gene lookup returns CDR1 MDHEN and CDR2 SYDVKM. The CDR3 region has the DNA TGTGCCAGCAGGACGGGAGCTCTAGACACCGGGGAGCTGTTTTTT. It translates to CASRTGALDTGELFF.

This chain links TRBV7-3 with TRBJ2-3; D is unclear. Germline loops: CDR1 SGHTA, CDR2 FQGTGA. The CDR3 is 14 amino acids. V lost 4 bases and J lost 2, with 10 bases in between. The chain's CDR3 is CASSSSAHTDTQYF. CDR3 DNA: TGTGCCAGCAGCTCCAGCGCGCACACAGATACGCAGTATTTT.

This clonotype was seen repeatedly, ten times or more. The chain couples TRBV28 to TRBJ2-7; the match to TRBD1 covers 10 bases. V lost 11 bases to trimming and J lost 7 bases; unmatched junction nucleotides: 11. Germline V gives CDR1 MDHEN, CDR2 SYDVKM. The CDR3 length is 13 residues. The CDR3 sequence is CASRDRGRGEQYF. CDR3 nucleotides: TGTGCCTCCCGGGACAGGGGAAGGGGAGAGCAGTACTTC.

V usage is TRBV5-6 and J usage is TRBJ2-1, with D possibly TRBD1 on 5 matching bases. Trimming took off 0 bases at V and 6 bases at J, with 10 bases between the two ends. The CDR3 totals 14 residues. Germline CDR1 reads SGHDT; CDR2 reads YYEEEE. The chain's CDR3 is CASSLGQIFNEQFF. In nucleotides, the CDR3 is TGTGCCAGCAGCTTGGGACAGATATTCAATGAGCAGTTCTTC.

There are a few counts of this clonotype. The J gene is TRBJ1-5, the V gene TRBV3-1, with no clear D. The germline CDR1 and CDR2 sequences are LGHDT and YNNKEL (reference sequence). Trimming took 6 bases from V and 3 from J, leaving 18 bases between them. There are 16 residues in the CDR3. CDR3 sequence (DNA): TGTGCCAGCAGTCCCGGCCGGGGAAGTAACAATCAGCCCCAGCATTTT. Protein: CASSPGRGSNNQPQHF.

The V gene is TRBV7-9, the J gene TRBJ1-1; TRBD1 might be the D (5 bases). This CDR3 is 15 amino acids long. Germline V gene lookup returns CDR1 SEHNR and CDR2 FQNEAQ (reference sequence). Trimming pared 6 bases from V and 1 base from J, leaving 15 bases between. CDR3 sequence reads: CASSRLSQGNTEAFF. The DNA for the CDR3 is TGTGCCAGCAGTCGTTTGAGCCAGGGGAACACTGAAGCTTTCTTT.

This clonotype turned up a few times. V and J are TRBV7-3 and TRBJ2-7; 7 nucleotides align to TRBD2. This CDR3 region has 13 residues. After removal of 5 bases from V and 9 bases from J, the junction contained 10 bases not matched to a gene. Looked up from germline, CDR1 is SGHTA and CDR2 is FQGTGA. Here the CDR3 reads CASSRPGGRWQYV. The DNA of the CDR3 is TGTGCCAGCAGCCGTCCGGGGGGACGTTGGCAGTACGTC.

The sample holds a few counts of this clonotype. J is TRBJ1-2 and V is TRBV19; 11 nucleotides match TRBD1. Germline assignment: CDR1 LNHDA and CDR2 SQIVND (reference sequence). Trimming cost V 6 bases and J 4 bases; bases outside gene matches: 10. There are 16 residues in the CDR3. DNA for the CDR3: TGTGCCAGTAGACGGGGACAGGGGGTTTCGGGCTATGGCTACACCTTC. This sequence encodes CASRRGQGVSGYGYTF. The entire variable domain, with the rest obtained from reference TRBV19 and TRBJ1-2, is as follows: DGGITQSPKYLFRKEGQNVTLSCEQNLNHDAMYWYRQDPGQGLRLIYYSQIVNDFQKGDIAEGYSVSREKKESFPLTVTSAQKNPTAFYLCASRRGQGVSGYGYTFGSGTRLTVV.

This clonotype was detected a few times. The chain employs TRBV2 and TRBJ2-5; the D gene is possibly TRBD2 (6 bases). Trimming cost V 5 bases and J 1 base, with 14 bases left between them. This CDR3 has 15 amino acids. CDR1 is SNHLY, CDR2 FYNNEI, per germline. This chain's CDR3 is CASSFRGDGQETQYF. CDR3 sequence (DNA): TGTGCCAGCAGTTTCCGCGGGGACGGCCAAGAGACCCAGTACTTC. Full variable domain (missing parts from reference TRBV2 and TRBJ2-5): EPEVTQTPSHQVTQMGQEVILRCVPISNHLYFYWYRQILGQKVEFLVSFYNNEISEKSEIFDDQFSVERPDGSNFTLKIRSTKLEDSAMYFCASSFRGDGQETQYFGPGTRLLVL.

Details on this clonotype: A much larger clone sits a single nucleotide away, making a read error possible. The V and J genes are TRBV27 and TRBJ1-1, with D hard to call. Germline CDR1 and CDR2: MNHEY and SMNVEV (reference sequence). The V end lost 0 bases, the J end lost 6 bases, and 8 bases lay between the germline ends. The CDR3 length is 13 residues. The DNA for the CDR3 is TGTGCCAGCAGTTTATCAAGGGTCGCTGAAGCTTTCTTT. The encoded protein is CASSLSRVAEAFF.

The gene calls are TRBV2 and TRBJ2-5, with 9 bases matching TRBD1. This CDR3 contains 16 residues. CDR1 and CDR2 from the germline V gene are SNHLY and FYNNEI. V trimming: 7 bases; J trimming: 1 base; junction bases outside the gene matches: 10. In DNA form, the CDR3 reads TGTGCCAGCACCCTACAGGGACAGGGAGCCCAAGAGACCCAGTACTTC. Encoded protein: CASTLQGQGAQETQYF. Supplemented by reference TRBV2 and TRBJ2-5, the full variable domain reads EPEVTQTPSHQVTQMGQEVILRCVPISNHLYFYWYRQILGQKVEFLVSFYNNEISEKSEIFDDQFSVERPDGSNFTLKIRSTKLEDSAMYFCASTLQGQGAQETQYFGPGTRLLVL.

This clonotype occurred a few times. CDR3 amino acids: CASSPGTSFNEKLFF. Written as DNA, the CDR3 is TGTGCCAGCAGCCCCGGGACAAGCTTTAATGAAAAACTGTTTTTT. J is TRBJ1-4 and V is TRBV7-2, with D possibly TRBD1 on 6 matching bases. The germline gives CDR1 SGHTA, CDR2 FQGNSA. The CDR3 runs 15 residues. V was pared by 5 bases and J by 4 bases, with 14 bases between.

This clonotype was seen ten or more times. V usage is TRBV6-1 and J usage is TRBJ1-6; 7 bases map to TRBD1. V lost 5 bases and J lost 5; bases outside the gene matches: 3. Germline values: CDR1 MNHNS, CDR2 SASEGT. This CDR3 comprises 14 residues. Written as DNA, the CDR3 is TGTGCCAGCAGTTTCGGGACAGATAATTCACCCCTCCACTTT. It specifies CASSFGTDNSPLHF.

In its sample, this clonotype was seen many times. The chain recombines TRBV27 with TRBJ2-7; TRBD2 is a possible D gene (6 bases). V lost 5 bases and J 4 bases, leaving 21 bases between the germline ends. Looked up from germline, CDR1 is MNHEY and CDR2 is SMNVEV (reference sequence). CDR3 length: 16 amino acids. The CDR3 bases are TGTGCCAGCAGTCCCCGGATCGGGGGAGAAAGGTACGAGCAGTACTTC. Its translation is CASSPRIGGERYEQYF.

CDR3 DNA sequence: TGTGCCAGCAGCTCAGCGGCCTTCTCCTACAATGAGCAGTTCTTC. This translates into CASSSAAFSYNEQFF. The rearrangement joins TRBV5-4 to TRBJ2-1; perhaps TRBD2 as D (5 bases). V was clipped by 3 bases and J by 0 bases, with 10 bases between them. Germline values: CDR1 SGHNT, CDR2 YYREEE (reference sequence). The CDR3 runs 15 residues.

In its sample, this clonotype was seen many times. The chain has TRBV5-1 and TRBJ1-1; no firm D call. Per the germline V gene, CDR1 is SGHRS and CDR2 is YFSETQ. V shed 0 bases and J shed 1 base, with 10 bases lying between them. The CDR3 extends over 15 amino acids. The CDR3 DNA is TGCGCCAGCAGCTTGGCCCAAGTTTCGAACACTGAAGCTTTCTTT. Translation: CASSLAQVSNTEAFF.

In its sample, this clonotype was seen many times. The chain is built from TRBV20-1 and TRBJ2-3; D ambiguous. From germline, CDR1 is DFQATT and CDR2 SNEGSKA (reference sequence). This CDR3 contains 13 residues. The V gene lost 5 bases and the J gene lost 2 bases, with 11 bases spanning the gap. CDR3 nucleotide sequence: TGCAGTGCTCTGAAAACTACCACAGATACGCAGTATTTT. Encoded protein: CSALKTTTDTQYF.

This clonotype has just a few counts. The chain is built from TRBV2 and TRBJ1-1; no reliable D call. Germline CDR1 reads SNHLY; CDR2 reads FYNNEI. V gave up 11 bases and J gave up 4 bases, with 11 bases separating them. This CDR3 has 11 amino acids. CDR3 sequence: CAGGLFTEAFF. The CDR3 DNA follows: TGTGCCGGAGGACTTTTCACTGAAGCTTTCTTT.